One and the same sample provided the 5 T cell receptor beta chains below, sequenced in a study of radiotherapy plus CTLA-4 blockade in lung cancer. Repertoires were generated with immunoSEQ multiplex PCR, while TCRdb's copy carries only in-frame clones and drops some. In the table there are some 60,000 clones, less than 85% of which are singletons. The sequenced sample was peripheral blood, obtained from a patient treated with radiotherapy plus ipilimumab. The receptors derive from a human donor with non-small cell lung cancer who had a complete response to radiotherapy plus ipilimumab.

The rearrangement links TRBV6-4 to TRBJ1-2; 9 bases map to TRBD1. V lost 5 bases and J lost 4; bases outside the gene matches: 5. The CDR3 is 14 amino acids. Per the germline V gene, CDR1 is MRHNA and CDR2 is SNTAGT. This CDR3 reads CASSPTGGGYGYTF. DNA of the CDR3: TGTGCCAGCAGTCCGACAGGGGGTGGCTATGGCTACACCTTC.

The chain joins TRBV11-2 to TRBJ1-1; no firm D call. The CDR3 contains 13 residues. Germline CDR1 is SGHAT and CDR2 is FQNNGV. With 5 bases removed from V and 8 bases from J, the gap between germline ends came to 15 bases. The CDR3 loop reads CASSLTGFSEAFF. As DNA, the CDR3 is TGTGCCAGCAGCCTGACGGGGTTCTCAGAAGCTTTCTTT.

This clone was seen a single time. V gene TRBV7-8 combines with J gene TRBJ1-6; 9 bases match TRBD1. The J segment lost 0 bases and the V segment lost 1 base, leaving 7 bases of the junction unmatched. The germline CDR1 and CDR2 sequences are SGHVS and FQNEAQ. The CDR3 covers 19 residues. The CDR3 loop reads CASSLGTGGGSSYNSPLHF. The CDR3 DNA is TGTGCCAGCAGCTTAGGAACAGGGGGCGGGAGCTCCTATAATTCACCCCTCCACTTT.

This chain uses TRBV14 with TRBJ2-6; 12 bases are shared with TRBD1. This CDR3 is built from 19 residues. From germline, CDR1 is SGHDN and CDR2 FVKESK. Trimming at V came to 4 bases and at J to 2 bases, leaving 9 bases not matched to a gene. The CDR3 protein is CASSRNTGTGGAGANVLTF. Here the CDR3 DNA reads TGTGCCAGCAGCCGCAATACCGGGACAGGGGGCGCTGGGGCCAACGTCCTGACTTTC.

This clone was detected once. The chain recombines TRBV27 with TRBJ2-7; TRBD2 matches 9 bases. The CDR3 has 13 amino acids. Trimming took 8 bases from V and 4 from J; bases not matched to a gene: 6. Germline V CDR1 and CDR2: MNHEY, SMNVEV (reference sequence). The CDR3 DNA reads TGTGCCAGCCGGGCGGGGGGGCCGTACGAGCAGTACTTC. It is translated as CASRAGGPYEQYF.